The T cell receptor beta chain described here comes from a study of cytotoxic CD8 clonotypes in ibrutinib-treated CLL. Study at large: Among patients, about 25 responded partially and 2 completely; approximately 14 then stayed remitted and roughly 12 progressed after median around 70 months. Study-level findings and limits: Rare overall, public clonotypes shrank or held steady under therapy. Baseline clonality, above age-matched healthy donor levels, tracked circulating CD8+ T-cell counts.

Clones were sequenced by immunoSEQ multiplex PCR, and TCRdb holds only the in-frame ones, with some missing. The sample yields hundreds of thousands of clones, just under 80% seen once. The source of around 2 micrograms of genomic DNA for TCR beta libraries was cryopreserved PBMCs. Notes on this clone: Its specificity is not known.

CDR3 length equals 13 residues. CDR1 and CDR2 (germline): SGHRS, YFSETQ. The ends were cut back, 0 bases at V and 7 bases at J, with 11 bases in the middle. The chain combines TRBV5-1 with TRBJ2-7, with a possible D match to TRBD1 (6 bases). The source of this sequence is a human donor with chronic lymphocytic leukemia. This sample comprised PBMCs, obtained before ibrutinib treatment. The CDR3 DNA reads as TGCGCCAGCAGCTTGGGGACAGCGCAAGAGCAGTACTTC. Translated: CASSLGTAQEQYF.